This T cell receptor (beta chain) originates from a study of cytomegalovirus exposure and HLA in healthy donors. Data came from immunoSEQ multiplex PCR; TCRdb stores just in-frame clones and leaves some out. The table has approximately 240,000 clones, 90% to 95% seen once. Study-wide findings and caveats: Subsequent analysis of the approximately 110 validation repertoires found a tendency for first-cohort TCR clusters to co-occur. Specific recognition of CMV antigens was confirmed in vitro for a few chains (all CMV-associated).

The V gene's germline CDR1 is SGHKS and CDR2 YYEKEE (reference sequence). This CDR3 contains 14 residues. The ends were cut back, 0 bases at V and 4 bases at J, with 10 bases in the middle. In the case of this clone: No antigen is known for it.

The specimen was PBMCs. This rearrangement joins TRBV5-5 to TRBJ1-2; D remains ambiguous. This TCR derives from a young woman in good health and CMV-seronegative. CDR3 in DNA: TGTGCCAGCAGCTTGGTGAGGCAGAGCTATGGCTACACCTTC. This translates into CASSLVRQSYGYTF. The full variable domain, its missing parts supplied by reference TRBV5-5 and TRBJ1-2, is DAGVTQSPTHLIKTRGQQVTLRCSPISGHKSVSWYQQVLGQGPQFIFQYYEKEERGRGNFPDRFSARQFPNYSSELNVNALLLGDSALYLCASSLVRQSYGYTFGSGTRLTVV.